This T cell receptor (beta chain) was sequenced for a study of OX40 agonist ivuxolimab in advanced cancers. About the study: Age averaged about 60 years (range roughly 20 to 90), and 82.7% were male.

Regarding this clone: Its specificity is not known.

Germline loops: CDR1 SGDLS, CDR2 YYNGEE. The CDR3 covers 17 residues. V dropped 7 bases and J dropped 7; count of bases not matched to a gene: 20. Libraries were prepared by immunoSEQ multiplex PCR; TCRdb keeps only in-frame clonotypes and omits some of them. The profile shows around 67,000 clones, about 90% of them singletons. Findings of the study overall: Circulating CD4+ and CD8+ T cells showed clonal expansion by week 6 at 0.1 to 3.0 mg/kg. More expanded clones were found, on average, in CD8+ than in CD4+ T cells.

The TCR originated in an adult with an advanced solid tumor such as melanoma, head and neck, liver or kidney cancer. The source material was CD4+ or CD8+ T cells sorted from blood, sampled in a trial of the OX40 agonist ivuxolimab. The V and J genes are TRBV9 and TRBJ2-5; 9 nucleotides line up with TRBD2. The CDR3 DNA reads TGTGCCAGCTCACCCCCCTGGACTGGCGGGAGGGGGGGGACCCAGTACTTC. It specifies CASSPPWTGGRGGTQYF.